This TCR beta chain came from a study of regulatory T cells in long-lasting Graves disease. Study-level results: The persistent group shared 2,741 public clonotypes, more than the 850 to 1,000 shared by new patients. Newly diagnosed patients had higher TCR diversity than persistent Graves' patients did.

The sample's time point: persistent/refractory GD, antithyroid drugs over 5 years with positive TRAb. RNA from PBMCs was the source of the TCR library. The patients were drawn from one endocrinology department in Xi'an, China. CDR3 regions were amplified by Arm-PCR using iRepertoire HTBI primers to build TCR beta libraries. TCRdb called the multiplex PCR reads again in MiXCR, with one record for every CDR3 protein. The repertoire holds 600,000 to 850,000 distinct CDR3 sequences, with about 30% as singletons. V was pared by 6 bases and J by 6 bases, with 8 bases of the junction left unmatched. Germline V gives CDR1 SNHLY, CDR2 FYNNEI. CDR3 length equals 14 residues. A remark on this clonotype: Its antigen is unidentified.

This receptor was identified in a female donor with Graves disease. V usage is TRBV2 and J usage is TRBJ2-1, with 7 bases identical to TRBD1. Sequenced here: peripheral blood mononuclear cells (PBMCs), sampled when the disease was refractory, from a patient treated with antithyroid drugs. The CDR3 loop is CASRQGTVSNEQFF. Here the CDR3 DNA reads TGTGCCAGCAGACAAGGGACAGTTTCCAATGAGCAGTTCTTC.